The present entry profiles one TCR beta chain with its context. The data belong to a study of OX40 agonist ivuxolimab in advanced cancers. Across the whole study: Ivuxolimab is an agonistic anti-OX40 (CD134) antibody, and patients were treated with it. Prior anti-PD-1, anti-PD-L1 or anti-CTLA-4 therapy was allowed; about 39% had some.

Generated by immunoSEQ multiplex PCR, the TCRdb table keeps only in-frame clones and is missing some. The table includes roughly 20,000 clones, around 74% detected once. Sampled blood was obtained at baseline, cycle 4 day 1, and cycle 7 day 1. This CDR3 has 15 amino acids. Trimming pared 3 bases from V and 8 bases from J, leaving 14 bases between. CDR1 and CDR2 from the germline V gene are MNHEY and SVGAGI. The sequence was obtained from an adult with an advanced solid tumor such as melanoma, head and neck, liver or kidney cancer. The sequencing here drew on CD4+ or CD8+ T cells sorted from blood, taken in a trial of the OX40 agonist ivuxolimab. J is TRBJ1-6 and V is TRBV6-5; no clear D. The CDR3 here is CASSYFERLDSPLHF. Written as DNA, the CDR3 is TGTGCCAGCAGTTATTTCGAGAGGTTGGATTCACCCCTCCACTTT.